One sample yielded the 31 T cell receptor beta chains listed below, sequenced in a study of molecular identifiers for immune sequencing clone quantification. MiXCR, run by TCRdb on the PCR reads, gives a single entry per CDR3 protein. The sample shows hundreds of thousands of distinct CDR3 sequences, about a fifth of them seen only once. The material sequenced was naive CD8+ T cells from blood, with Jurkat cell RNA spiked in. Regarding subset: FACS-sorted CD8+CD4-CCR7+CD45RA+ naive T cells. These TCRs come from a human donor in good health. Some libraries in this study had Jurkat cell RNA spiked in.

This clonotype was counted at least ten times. In DNA form, the CDR3 reads TGTGCCACCAGCAGAGATTTACAAGAGACCCAGTACTTC. Translated, it gives CATSRDLQETQYF. The chain uses TRBV15 and TRBJ2-5, with D unresolved. Trimming stripped 0 bases from V and 2 bases from J, with 4 bases between. The CDR3 has 13 residues. Germline V gene data show CDR1 as LNHNV and CDR2 as YYDKDF (reference sequence).

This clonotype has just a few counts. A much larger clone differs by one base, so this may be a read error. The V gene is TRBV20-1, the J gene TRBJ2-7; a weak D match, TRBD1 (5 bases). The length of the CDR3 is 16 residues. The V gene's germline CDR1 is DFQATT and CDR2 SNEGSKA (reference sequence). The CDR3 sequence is CSVRDFSRQGTYEQYF. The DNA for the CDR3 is TGCAGTGTTAGAGATTTTAGTCGGCAGGGTACCTACGAGCAGTACTTC.

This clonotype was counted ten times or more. Written as DNA, the CDR3 is TGCAGTGCTAGAGATTTAGGAGAGTACGAGCAGTACTTC. Translating it yields CSARDLGEYEQYF. The V and J genes are TRBV20-1 and TRBJ2-7, with D unresolved. The ends were cut back, 0 bases at V and 4 bases at J, with 10 bases in the middle. Germline CDR1 DFQATT, CDR2 SNEGSKA (reference sequence). The CDR3 has 13 residues.

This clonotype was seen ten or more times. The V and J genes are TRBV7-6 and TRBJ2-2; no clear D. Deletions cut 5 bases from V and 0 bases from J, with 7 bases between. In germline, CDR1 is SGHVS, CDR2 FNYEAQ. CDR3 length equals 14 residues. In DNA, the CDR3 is TGTGCCAGCAGCGAGACATCGAACACCGGGGAGCTGTTTTTT. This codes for CASSETSNTGELFF.

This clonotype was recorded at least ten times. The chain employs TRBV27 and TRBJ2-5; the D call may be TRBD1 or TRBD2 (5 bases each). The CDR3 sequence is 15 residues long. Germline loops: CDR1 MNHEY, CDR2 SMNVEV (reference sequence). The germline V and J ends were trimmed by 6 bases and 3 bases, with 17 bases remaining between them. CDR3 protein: CASSPGRGLEETQYF. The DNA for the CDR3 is TGTGCCAGCAGCCCGGGAAGGGGTCTCGAAGAGACCCAGTACTTC.

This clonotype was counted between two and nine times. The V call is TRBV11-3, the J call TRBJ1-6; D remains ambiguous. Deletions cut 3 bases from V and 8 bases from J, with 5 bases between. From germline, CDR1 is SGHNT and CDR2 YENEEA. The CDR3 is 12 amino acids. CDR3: CASSLLDSPLHF. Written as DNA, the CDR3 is TGTGCCAGCAGCTTGTTGGATTCACCCCTCCACTTT.

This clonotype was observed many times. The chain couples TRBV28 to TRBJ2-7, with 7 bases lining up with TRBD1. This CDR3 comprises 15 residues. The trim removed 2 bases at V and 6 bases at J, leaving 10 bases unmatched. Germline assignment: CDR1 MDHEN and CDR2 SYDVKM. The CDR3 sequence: CASSLRGLSSGEQYF. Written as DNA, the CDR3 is TGTGCCAGCAGTTTAAGGGGGCTTAGTTCGGGCGAGCAGTACTTC.

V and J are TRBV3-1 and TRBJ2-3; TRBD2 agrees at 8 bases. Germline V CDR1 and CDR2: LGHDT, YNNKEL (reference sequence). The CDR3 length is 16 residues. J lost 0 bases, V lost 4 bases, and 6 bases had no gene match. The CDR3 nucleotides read TGTGCCAGCAGCCTAAGTCCTAGCGGGAGCACAGATACGCAGTATTTT. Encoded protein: CASSLSPSGSTDTQYF.

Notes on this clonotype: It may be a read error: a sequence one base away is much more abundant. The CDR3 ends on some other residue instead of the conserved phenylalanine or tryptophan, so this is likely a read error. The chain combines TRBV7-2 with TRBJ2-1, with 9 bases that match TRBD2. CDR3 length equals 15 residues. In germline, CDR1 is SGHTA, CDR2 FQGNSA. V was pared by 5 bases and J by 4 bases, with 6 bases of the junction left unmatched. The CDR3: CASSPLSGGYNEQFI. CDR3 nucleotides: TGTGCCAGCAGCCCCCTTAGCGGGGGATACAATGAGCAGTTCATC.

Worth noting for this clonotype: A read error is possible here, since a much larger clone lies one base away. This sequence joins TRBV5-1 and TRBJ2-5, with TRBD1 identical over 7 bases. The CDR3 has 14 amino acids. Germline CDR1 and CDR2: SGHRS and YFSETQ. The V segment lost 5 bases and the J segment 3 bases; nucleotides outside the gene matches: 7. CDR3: CASRYGQAEETQYF. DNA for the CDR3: TGCGCCAGCAGATATGGACAGGCAGAAGAGACCCAGTACTTC.

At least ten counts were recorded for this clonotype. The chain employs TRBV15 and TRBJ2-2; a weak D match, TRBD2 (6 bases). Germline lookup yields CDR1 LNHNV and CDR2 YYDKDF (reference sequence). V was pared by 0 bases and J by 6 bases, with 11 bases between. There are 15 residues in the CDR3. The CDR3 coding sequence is TGTGCCACCAGCAGAGATCGCGGGGTTGCCGGGGAGCTGTTTTTT. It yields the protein CATSRDRGVAGELFF.

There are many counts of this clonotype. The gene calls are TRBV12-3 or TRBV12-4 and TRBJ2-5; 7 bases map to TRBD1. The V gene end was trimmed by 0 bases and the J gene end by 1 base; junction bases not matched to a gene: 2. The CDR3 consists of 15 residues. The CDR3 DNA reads TGTGCCAGCAGTTTAGCGGACAGGATCCAAGAGACCCAGTACTTC. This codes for CASSLADRIQETQYF.

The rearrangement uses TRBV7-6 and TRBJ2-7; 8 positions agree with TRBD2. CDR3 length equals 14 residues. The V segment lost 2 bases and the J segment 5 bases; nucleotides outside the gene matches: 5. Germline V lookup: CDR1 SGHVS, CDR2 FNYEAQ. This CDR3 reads CASSLYGGADEQYF. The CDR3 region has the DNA TGTGCCAGCAGCTTATACGGGGGGGCGGACGAGCAGTACTTC.

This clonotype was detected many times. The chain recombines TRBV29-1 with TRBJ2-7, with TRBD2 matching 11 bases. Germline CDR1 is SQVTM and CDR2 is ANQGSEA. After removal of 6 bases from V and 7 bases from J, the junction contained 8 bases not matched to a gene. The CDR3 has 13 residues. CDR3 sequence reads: CSVIAGGPREQYF. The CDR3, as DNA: TGCAGCGTAATAGCGGGAGGGCCGAGGGAGCAGTACTTC.

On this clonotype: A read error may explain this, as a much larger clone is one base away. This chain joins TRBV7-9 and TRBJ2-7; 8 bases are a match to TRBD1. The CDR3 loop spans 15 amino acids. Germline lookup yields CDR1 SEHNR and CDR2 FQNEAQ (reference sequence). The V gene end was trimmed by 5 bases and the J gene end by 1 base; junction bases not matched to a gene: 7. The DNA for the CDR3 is TGTGCCAGCAGCCCTCCAGGGGGCCTATCCTACGAGCAGTACTTC. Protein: CASSPPGGLSYEQYF.

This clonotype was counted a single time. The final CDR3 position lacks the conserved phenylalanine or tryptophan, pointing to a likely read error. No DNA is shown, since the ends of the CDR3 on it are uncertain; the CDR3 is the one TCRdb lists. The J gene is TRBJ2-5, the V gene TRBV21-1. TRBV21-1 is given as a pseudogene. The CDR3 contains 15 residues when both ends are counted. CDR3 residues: CASSKALKSQETQYL.

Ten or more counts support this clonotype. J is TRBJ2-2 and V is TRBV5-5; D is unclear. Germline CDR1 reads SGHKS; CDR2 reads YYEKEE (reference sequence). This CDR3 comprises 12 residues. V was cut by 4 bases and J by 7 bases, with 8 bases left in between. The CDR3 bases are TGTGCCAGCAGCCACACGGTCGGGGAGCTGTTTTTT. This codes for CASSHTVGELFF.

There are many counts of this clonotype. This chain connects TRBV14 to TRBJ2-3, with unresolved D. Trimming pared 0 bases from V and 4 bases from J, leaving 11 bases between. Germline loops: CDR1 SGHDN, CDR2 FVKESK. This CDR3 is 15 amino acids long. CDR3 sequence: CASSQEVVGADTQYF. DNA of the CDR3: TGTGCCAGCAGCCAAGAAGTCGTCGGCGCAGATACGCAGTATTTT.

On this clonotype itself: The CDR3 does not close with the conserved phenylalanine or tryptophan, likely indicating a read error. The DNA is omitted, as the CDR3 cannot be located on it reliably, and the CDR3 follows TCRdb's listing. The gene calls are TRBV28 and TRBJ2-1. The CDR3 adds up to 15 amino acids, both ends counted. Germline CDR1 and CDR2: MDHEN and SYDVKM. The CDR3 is CASSFVAEAYNERFL.

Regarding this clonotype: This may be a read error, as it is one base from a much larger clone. The CDR3 bases are TGCGCCAACAGCCCCACAGGACCGGGACAGGGCCCCTCCTACGAGCAGTACTTC. It is translated as CANSPTGPGQGPSYEQYF. The chain is built from TRBV4-1 and TRBJ2-7; 9 bases map to TRBD1. Looked up from germline, CDR1 is MGHRA and CDR2 is YSYEKL. This CDR3 region has 18 residues.

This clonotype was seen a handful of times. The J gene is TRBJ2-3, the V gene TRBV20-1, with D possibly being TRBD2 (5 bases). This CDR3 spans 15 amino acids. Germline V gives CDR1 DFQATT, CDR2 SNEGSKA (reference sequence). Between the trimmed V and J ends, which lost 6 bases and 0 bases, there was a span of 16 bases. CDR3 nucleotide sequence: TGCAGTGCCCCGGACTTCGAAGAGAGCACAGATACGCAGTATTTT. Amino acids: CSAPDFEESTDTQYF.

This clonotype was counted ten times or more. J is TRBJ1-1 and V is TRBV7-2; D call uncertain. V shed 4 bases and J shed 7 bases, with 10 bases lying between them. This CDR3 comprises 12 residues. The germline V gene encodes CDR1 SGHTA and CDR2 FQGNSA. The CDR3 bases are TGTGCCAGCAGCTCCCGGAGGGTTGAAGCTTTCTTT. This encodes CASSSRRVEAFF.

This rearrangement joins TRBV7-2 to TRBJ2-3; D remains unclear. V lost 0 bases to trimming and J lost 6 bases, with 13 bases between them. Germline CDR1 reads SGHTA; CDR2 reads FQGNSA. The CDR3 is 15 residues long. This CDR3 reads CASSLAATALDTQYF. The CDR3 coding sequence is TGTGCCAGCAGCTTAGCGGCTACGGCACTGGATACGCAGTATTTT.

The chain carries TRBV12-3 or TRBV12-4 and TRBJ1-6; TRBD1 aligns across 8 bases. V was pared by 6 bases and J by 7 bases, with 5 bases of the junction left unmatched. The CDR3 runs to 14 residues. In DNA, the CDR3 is TGTGCCAGCAGAGACAGGGGTTGGAATTCACCCCTCCACTTT. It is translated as CASRDRGWNSPLHF.

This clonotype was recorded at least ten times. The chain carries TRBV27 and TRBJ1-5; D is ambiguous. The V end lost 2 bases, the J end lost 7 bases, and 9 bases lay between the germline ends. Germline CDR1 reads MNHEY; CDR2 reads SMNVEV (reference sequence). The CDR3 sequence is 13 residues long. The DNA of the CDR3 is TGTGCCAGCAGTTTAGCAATAGGGCAGCCCCAGCATTTT. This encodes CASSLAIGQPQHF.

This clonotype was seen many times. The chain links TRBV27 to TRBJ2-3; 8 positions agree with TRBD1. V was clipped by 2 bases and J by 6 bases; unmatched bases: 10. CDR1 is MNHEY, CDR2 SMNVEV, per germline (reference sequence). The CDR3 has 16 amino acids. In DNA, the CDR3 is TGTGCCAGCAGTTTAACCGGGACAGGCTCAATTGATACGCAGTATTTT. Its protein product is CASSLTGTGSIDTQYF.

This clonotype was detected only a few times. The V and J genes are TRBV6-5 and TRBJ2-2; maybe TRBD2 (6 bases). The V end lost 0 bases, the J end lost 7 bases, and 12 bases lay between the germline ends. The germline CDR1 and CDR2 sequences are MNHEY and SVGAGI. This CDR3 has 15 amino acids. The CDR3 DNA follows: TGTGCCAGCAGTTACTCATCTAGGCGGGACGGGGAGCTGTTTTTT. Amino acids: CASSYSSRRDGELFF.

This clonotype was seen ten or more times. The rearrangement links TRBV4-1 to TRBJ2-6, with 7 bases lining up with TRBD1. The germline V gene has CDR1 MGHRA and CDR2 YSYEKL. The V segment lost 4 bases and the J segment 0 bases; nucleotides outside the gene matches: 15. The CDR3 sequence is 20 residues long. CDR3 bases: TGCGCCAGCAGCCTTTTATCATGGGGACAGCTTTTCTCTGGGGCCAACGTCCTGACTTTC. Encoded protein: CASSLLSWGQLFSGANVLTF.

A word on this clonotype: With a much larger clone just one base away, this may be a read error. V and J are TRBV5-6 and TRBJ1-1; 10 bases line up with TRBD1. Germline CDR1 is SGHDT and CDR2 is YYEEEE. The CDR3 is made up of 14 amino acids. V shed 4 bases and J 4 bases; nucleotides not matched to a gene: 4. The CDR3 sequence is CASSQDRGCTEAFF. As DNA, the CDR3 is TGTGCCAGCAGCCAGGACAGGGGGTGCACTGAAGCTTTCTTT.

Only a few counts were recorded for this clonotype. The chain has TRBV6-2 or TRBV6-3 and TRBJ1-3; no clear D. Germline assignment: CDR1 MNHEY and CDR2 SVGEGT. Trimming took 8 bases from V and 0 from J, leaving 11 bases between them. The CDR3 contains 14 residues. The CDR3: CASVGSNSGNTIYF. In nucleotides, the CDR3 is TGTGCCAGCGTCGGATCCAACTCTGGAAACACCATATATTTT.

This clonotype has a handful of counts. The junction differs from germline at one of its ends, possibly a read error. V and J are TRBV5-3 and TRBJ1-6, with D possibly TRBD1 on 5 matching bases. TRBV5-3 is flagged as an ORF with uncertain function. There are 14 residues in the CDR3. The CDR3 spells CASSFAGGSSPLHF. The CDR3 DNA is TGTGCCAGCAGCTTTGCTGGGGGGTCTTCACCCCTCCACTTT.